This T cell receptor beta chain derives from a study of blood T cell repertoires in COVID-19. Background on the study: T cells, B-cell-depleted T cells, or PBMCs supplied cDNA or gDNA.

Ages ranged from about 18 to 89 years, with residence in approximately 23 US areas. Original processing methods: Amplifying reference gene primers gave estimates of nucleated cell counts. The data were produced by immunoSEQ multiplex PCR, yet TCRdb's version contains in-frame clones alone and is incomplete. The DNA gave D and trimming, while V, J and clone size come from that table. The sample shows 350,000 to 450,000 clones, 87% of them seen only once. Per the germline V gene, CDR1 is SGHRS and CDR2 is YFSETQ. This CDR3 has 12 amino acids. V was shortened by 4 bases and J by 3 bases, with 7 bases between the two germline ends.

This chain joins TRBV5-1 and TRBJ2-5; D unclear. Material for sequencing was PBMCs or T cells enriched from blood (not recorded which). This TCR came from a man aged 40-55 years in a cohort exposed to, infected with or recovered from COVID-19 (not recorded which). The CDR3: CASSDTEETQYF. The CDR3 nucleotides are TGCGCCAGCAGCGACACCGAAGAGACCCAGTACTTC.